This T cell receptor (beta chain) was obtained from a study of post-analysis software for immune sequencing data (dated by TCRdb to the mid-2010s). Regarding the complete study: Relapsing-remitting, secondary progressive and progressive-relapsing multiple sclerosis were recorded as disease courses, and subtype annotation was lacking for some patients. The multiple sclerosis patient repertoires were compared with ten to eleven previously published healthy control repertoires from donors aged about 6 to 26 years. A subset of samples was prepared in parallel using single-end sample barcoding, then pooled and co-amplified after Illumina adapter ligation.

Summary of the overall study and its limitations: When samples were clustered directly using the F measure, samples prepared in the same batch co-clustered strongly, which prompted a batch-effect correction. The control group was slightly older than the multiple sclerosis patient group. Compared with controls, multiple sclerosis patients had significantly lower normalized Chao1 diversity, a finding suggesting substantial peripheral T-cell clonal expansion. Patients showed significantly higher frequencies than controls for a handful of TRBV segments, among them TRBV5-6, TRBV5-1 and TRBV20-1.

This clonotype has more than one count but fewer than ten. The specificity of this receptor is unknown. No much larger clonotype is one base removed from it; base qualities were not supplied. Receptor libraries were prepared by PCR. The sequencer was an Illumina HiSeq 2500. To reduce PCR and sequencing biases, unique molecular identifiers were incorporated into the TCR beta cDNA libraries. Per 1 to 10 million input T cells, roughly 0.5 million cDNA molecules were obtained, such that each molecule approximated one T cell. The patient libraries were prepared and sequenced using the same protocol as the earlier healthy control dataset. Samples belonging to the same batch were prepared together, multiplexed and sequenced on a shared HiSeq lane. On the authors' methods: Raw barcoded reads were processed with MIGEC, discarding single-read molecular identifier groups before consensus assembly and CDR3 extraction. VDJtools was used for post-analysis of the clonotype tables, with diversity normalized by down-sampling every dataset to the smallest sample size. In repertoire overlap clustering, CDR3 amino acid sequences, but not nucleotide sequences, were matched to correct batch-related cross-sample contamination. TCRdb redid the processing of the public reads, applying fastp at Q25 and MiXCR, and retained in-frame beta chains. CDR3 protein sequences are deduplicated, and each keeps its most common genes and DNA. The authors' filters were not applied to this entry. For this sample there are fewer than 850,000 distinct CDR3 sequences; about 45% appear just once. The top ten hold 4.9% of the sample.

Per the germline V gene, SGHTA is the CDR1 and FQGNSA is the CDR2. Measured from the cysteine to the phenylalanine, the CDR3 is 11 residues long. The read is trimmed to its CDR3 DNA, 33 bases read in frame from base 1. V is shortened by 5 bases, J by 7 bases, and the region joining them spans 6 bases. To demonstrate the VDJtools post-analysis software, the study profiled TCR beta repertoires from the peripheral blood of approximately twelve young patients with multiple sclerosis. Multiple sclerosis patients were children and adolescents aged roughly 6 to 17 years. The sample was blood. Recombination connected TRBV7-2 to TRBJ2-1, with the D gene uncertain. This clonotype originated in a girl aged 5 to 17 with multiple sclerosis. The nucleotide sequence is TGTGCCAGCAGCCCCACAAATGAGCAGTTCTTC. The translation is CASSPTNEQFF.